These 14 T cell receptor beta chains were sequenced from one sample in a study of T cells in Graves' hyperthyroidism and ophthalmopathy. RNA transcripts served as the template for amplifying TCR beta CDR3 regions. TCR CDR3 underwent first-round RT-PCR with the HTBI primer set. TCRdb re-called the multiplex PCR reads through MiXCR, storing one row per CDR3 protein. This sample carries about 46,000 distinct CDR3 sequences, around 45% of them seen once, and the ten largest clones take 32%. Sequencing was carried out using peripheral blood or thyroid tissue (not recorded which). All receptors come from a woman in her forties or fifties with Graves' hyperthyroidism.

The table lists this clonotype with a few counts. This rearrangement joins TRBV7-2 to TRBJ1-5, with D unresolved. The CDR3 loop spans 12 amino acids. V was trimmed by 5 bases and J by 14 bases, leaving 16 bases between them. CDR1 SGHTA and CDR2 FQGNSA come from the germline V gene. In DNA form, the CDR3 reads TGTGCCAGCAGCAAGCGGGAGAATTACGAGCATTTT. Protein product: CASSKRENYEHF.

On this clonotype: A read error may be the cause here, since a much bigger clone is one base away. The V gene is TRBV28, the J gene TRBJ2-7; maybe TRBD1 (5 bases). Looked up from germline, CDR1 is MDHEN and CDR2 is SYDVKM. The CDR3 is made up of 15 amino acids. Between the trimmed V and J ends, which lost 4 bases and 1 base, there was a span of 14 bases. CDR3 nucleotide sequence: TGTGCCAGCAGTTCCTCGAGACAGCTTTCCTACGAGCAGTACTTC. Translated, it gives CASSSSRQLSYEQYF.

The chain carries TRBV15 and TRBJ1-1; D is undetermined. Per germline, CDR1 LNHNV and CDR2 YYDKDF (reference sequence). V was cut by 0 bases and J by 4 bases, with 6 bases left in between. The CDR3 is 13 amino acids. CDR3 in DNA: TGTGCCACCAGCAGAGAAGGGTTCACTGAAGCTTTCTTT. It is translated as CATSREGFTEAFF. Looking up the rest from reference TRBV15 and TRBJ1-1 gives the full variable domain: DAMVIQNPRYQVTQFGKPVTLSCSQTLNHNVMYWYQQKSSQAPKLLFHYYDKDFNNEADTPDNFQSRRPNTSFCFLDIRSPGLGDTAMYLCATSREGFTEAFFGQGTRLTVV.

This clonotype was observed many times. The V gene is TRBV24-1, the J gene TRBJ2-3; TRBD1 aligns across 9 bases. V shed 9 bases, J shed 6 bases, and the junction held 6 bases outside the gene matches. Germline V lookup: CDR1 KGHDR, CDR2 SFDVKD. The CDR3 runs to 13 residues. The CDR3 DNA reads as TGTGCCACCTCAGGACAGGGGTTGGATACGCAGTATTTT. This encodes CATSGQGLDTQYF.

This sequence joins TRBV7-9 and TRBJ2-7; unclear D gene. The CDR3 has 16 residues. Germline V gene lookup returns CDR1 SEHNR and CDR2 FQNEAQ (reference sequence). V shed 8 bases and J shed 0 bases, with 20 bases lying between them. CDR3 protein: CASSPATPVSSYEQYF. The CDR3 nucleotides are TGTGCCAGCTCACCTGCCACCCCCGTTAGCTCCTACGAGCAGTACTTC.

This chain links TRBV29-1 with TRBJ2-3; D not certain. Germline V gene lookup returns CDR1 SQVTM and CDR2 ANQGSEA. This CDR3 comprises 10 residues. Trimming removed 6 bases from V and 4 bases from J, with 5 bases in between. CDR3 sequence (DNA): TGCAGCGTCGGCGCAGATACGCAGTATTTT. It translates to CSVGADTQYF.

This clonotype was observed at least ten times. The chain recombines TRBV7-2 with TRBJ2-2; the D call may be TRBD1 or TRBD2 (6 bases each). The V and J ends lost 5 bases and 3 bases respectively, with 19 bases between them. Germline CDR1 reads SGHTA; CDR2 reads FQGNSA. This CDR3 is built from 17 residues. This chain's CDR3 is CASSPRGPGVDTGELFF. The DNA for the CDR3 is TGTGCCAGCAGCCCTCGGGGGCCAGGGGTGGACACCGGGGAGCTGTTTTTT.

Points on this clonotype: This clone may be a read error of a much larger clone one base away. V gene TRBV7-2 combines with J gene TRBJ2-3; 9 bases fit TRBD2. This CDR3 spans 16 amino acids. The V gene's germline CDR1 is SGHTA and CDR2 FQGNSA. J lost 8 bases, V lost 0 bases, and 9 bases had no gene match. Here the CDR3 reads CASSLAGVAGGRTQYF. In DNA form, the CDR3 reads TGTGCCAGCAGCTTAGCTGGGGTCGCGGGAGGGCGTACGCAGTATTTT.

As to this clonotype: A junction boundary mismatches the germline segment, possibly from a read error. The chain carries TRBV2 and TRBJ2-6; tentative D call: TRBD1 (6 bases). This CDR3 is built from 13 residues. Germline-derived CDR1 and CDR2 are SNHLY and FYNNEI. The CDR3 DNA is TGTGCCAGCCGAGTCTCTGGGGACAACGTTCTGACTTTC. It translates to CASRVSGDNVLTF.

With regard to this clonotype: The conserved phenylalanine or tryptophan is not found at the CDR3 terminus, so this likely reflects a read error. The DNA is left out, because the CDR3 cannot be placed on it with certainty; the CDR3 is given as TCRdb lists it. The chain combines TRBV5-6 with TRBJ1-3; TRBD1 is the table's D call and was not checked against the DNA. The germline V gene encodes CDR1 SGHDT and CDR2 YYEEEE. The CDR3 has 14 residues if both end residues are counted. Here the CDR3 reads CASSIGTDGNTINS.

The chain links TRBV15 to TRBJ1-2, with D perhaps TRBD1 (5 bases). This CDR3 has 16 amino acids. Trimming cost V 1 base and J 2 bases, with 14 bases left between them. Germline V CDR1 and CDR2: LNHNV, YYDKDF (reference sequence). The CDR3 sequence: CATSRVVGGGNYGYTF. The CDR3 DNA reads TGTGCCACCAGCAGAGTTGTAGGCGGGGGAAACTATGGCTACACCTTC.

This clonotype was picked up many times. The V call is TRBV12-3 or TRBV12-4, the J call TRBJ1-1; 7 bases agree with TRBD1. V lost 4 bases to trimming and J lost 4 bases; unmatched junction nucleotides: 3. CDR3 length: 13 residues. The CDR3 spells CASSSAGGTEAFF. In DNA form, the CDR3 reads TGTGCCAGCAGTTCTGCAGGGGGCACTGAAGCTTTCTTT.

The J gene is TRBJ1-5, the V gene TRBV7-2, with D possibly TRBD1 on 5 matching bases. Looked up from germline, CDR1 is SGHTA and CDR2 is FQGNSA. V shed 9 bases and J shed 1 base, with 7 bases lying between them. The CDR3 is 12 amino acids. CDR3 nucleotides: TGTGCCAGTGGGGACAGCAATCAGCCCCAGCATTTT. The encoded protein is CASGDSNQPQHF.

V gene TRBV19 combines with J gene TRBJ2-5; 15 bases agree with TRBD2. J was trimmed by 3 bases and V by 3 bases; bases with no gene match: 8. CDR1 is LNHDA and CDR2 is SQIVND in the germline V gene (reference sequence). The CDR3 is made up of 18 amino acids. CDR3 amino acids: CASSITGLAGGPEETQYF. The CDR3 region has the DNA TGTGCCAGTAGTATTACAGGACTAGCGGGAGGGCCGGAAGAGACCCAGTACTTC.